One sample yielded the 30 T cell receptor beta chains listed below, sequenced in a study of PD-L1 blockade in urothelial cancer. The protocol was immunoSEQ multiplex PCR, while the TCRdb copy is restricted to in-frame clones and leaves out a portion. The repertoire includes some 97,000 clones, 91% of them detected once, and 0.85% to 1% sits in the top ten. The sample consisted of PBMCs, taken around atezolizumab (anti-PD-L1) treatment. These receptors were collected from a woman older than 75 with urothelial cancer.

The rearrangement links TRBV30 to TRBJ2-1; D is possibly TRBD2 (6 bases). The V end was cut by 2 bases, the J end by 7 bases, with 21 bases between. The CDR3 consists of 16 residues. Germline V CDR1 and CDR2: GTSNPN, SVGIG (reference sequence). The CDR3 reads CAWSKGLGRGTNEQFF. DNA of the CDR3: TGTGCCTGGAGTAAGGGACTGGGACGAGGGACGAATGAGCAGTTCTTC.

The CDR3 sequence: CASRENTGGDGYTF. The CDR3 DNA reads TGTGCCAGCAGAGAAAATACGGGGGGCGATGGCTACACCTTC. This rearrangement joins TRBV28 to TRBJ1-2, with a possible D match to TRBD1 (6 bases). This CDR3 region has 14 residues. Germline CDR1 is MDHEN and CDR2 is SYDVKM. Trimming stripped 6 bases from V and 6 bases from J, with 17 bases between.

The rearrangement joins TRBV11-2 to TRBJ2-2, with a possible D match to TRBD2 (6 bases). The CDR3 runs 15 residues. Per germline, CDR1 SGHAT and CDR2 FQNNGV. Trimming shortened V by 2 bases and J by 9 bases, and 16 bases separated the two germline ends. The DNA of the CDR3 is TGTGCCAGCAGCTTATGGGACTCCCGAAGGAGGGAGCTGTTTTTT. Its translation: CASSLWDSRRRELFF.

This chain joins TRBV2 and TRBJ2-3; D is undetermined. Per germline, CDR1 SNHLY and CDR2 FYNNEI. V lost 3 bases, J lost 6 bases, and 16 bases lay in between. The length of the CDR3 is 15 residues. The CDR3 loop is CASSEMSAGWDTQYF. CDR3 coding DNA: TGTGCCAGCAGTGAGATGAGCGCCGGGTGGGATACGCAGTATTTT.

The rearrangement uses TRBV2 and TRBJ1-2; weak D call: TRBD1 (5 bases). The germline V gene has CDR1 SNHLY and CDR2 FYNNEI. V lost 3 bases to trimming and J lost 7 bases, with 12 bases between them. This CDR3 is 13 amino acids long. The CDR3 region is CASSDPGQSGYTF. The CDR3 region has the DNA TGTGCCAGCAGTGACCCTGGACAATCTGGCTACACCTTC.

V and J are TRBV2 and TRBJ1-2, with 9 bases matching TRBD1. Germline trimming cut 7 bases from V and 0 bases from J; bases unmatched to any gene: 6. The CDR3 is 15 residues long. Looked up from germline, CDR1 is SNHLY and CDR2 is FYNNEI. The CDR3 DNA sequence: TGTGCCAGCACCATTGGGGACAGGGCTAACTATGGCTACACCTTC. Its translation is CASTIGDRANYGYTF. The full variable domain, its missing parts supplied by reference TRBV2 and TRBJ1-2, is EPEVTQTPSHQVTQMGQEVILRCVPISNHLYFYWYRQILGQKVEFLVSFYNNEISEKSEIFDDQFSVERPDGSNFTLKIRSTKLEDSAMYFCASTIGDRANYGYTFGSGTRLTVV.

The V call is TRBV4-2, the J call TRBJ1-4; TRBD1 might be the D (6 bases). This CDR3 contains 14 residues. Per the germline V gene, CDR1 is LGHNA and CDR2 is YNFKEQ. V was shortened by 2 bases and J by 2 bases, with 6 bases between the two germline ends. The CDR3 nucleotides read TGTGCCAGCAGCCAACAGGGGACTAATGAAAAACTGTTTTTT. Translated, it gives CASSQQGTNEKLFF.

This chain uses TRBV5-5 with TRBJ2-2; 10 bases fit TRBD2. The trim removed 0 bases at V and 6 bases at J, leaving 5 bases unmatched. Germline loops: CDR1 SGHKS, CDR2 YYEKEE (reference sequence). The CDR3 covers 16 residues. The CDR3 is CASSLVSSGRAGELFF. In DNA form, the CDR3 reads TGTGCCAGCAGCTTGGTGTCTAGCGGGAGAGCCGGGGAGCTGTTTTTT.

V usage is TRBV6-1 and J usage is TRBJ1-5, with D perhaps matching TRBD1 (5 bases). The CDR3 runs 14 residues. V shed 7 bases and J shed 0 bases, with 10 bases lying between them. The germline V gene encodes CDR1 MNHNS and CDR2 SASEGT. DNA for the CDR3: TGTGCCAGCATTCCCCAGGGTAGCAATCAGCCCCAGCATTTT. It encodes CASIPQGSNQPQHF.

This clone appeared once. This chain links TRBV14 with TRBJ2-7, with a tentative D call TRBD2 (6 bases). Germline-derived CDR1 and CDR2 are SGHDN and FVKESK. There are 15 residues in the CDR3. Trimming stripped 3 bases from V and 6 bases from J, with 18 bases between. The CDR3 reads CASSHFLGGVGEQYF. The CDR3 nucleotides read TGTGCCAGCAGCCACTTTCTTGGCGGGGTGGGCGAGCAGTACTTC.

The V and J genes are TRBV15 and TRBJ2-7; no reliable D call. Germline-derived CDR1 and CDR2 are LNHNV and YYDKDF (reference sequence). Trimming shortened V by 0 bases and J by 3 bases, and 9 bases separated the two germline ends. The CDR3 loop spans 14 amino acids. The CDR3 bases are TGTGCCACCAGCAGAGAACAGCTGTTCTACGAGCAGTACTTC. Encoded protein: CATSREQLFYEQYF.

This clone occurred a few times. The V call is TRBV28, the J call TRBJ2-7; 7 bases are a match to TRBD1. CDR3 size: 17 residues. V was pared by 5 bases and J by 4 bases, with 17 bases of the junction left unmatched. Germline CDR1 reads MDHEN; CDR2 reads SYDVKM. The CDR3 is CASSGSPGAGGGYEQYF. The CDR3 nucleotides read TGTGCCAGCAGTGGGTCCCCTGGGGCAGGGGGTGGATACGAGCAGTACTTC. The whole variable domain, remainder taken from reference TRBV28 and TRBJ2-7, is DVKVTQSSRYLVKRTGEKVFLECVQDMDHENMFWYRQDPGLGLRLIYFSYDVKMKEKGDIPEGYSVSREKKERFSLILESASTNQTSMYLCASSGSPGAGGGYEQYFGPGTRLTVT.

The rearrangement uses TRBV9 and TRBJ1-1; D gene unclear. Germline V gene data show CDR1 as SGDLS and CDR2 as YYNGEE. The CDR3 has 14 residues. V lost 4 bases and J 5 bases, leaving 15 bases between the germline ends. The DNA for the CDR3 is TGTGCCAGCAGCCCCCGGCCCGCGGCAACTGAAGCTTTCTTT. It specifies CASSPRPAATEAFF.

The rearrangement joins TRBV2 to TRBJ2-1; D might be TRBD2 (5 bases). Germline V CDR1 and CDR2: SNHLY, FYNNEI. The CDR3 contains 14 residues. Trimming left V 7 bases short and J 2 bases short, with 12 bases between. This CDR3 reads CASMERQAYNEQFF. The CDR3 nucleotides are TGTGCCAGCATGGAGCGGCAAGCCTACAATGAGCAGTTCTTC.

This rearrangement joins TRBV6-5 to TRBJ1-4; D unresolved. The V gene's germline CDR1 is MNHEY and CDR2 SVGAGI. The CDR3 has 15 residues. The germline V and J ends were trimmed by 7 bases and 5 bases, with 17 bases remaining between them. The CDR3 region has the DNA TGTGCCAGCACCAAAAGCCCCCGGGTGAATGAAAAACTGTTTTTT. It encodes CASTKSPRVNEKLFF.

The rearrangement uses TRBV18 and TRBJ2-2; D might be TRBD1 (6 bases). Germline V lookup: CDR1 KGHSH, CDR2 LQKENI. Trimming removed 3 bases from V and 5 bases from J, with 10 bases in between. CDR3 length: 14 residues. This CDR3 reads CASSPGRGTGELFF. The CDR3 DNA reads TGTGCCAGCTCACCGGGCAGGGGTACCGGGGAGCTGTTTTTT.

V is TRBV9 and J is TRBJ2-1, with 8 bases identical to TRBD2. Germline trimming cut 5 bases from V and 4 bases from J; bases unmatched to any gene: 8. Per germline, CDR1 SGDLS and CDR2 YYNGEE. This CDR3 is 15 amino acids long. DNA of the CDR3: TGTGCCAGCAGTGAAAGCGGGAGCCGATACAATGAGCAGTTCTTC. As protein: CASSESGSRYNEQFF.

The chain links TRBV5-5 to TRBJ2-2; TRBD1 matches 8 bases. The CDR3 is 15 amino acids. The V and J ends lost 6 bases and 8 bases, in that order; junction bases with no gene match: 12. Germline lookup yields CDR1 SGHKS and CDR2 YYEKEE (reference sequence). This CDR3 reads CASIEQGGFSGELFF. The CDR3 nucleotides are TGTGCCAGCATCGAACAGGGGGGATTTTCGGGGGAGCTGTTTTTT.

The rearrangement joins TRBV28 to TRBJ1-1, with no clear D. Trimming removed 7 bases from V and 4 bases from J, with 10 bases in between. Germline CDR1 and CDR2: MDHEN and SYDVKM. CDR3 length equals 12 residues. The CDR3 is CASNVRVTEAFF. The CDR3 DNA follows: TGTGCCAGCAATGTTCGAGTCACTGAAGCTTTCTTT.

V is TRBV18 and J is TRBJ2-3; 9 nucleotides align to TRBD2. The CDR3 runs 15 residues. Germline lookup yields CDR1 KGHSH and CDR2 LQKENI. Trimming took 1 base from V and 5 from J; bases not matched to a gene: 4. CDR3 nucleotide sequence: TGTGCCAGCTCACCACTAGCGGGAGTGGTAGATACGCAGTATTTT. Its protein product is CASSPLAGVVDTQYF.

V is TRBV19 and J is TRBJ2-2; TRBD2 matches at 9 bases. CDR3 length equals 14 residues. Germline values: CDR1 LNHDA, CDR2 SQIVND (reference sequence). Unmatched junction bases numbered 0, after V lost 3 bases and J lost 4 bases. The CDR3 DNA reads TGTGCCAGTAGTATGACTAGCGGCACCGGGGAGCTGTTTTTT. Translation gives CASSMTSGTGELFF.

This clone was seen a single time. V and J are TRBV5-1 and TRBJ2-1; TRBD2 agrees at 8 bases. The CDR3 runs to 15 residues. V gave up 1 base and J gave up 9 bases; unmatched junction bases: 9. Germline loops: CDR1 SGHRS, CDR2 YFSETQ. The DNA of the CDR3 is TGCGCCAGCAGCTTGATAAGCGGGAGCGAGGGTGAGCAGTTCTTC. Translating it yields CASSLISGSEGEQFF.

The chain joins TRBV5-6 to TRBJ2-6; weak D call: TRBD1 (6 bases). This CDR3 comprises 14 residues. CDR1 and CDR2 (germline): SGHDT, YYEEEE. V lost 2 bases to trimming and J lost 4 bases, with 7 bases between them. The CDR3 protein is CASSLGQGANVLTF. CDR3 sequence (DNA): TGTGCCAGCAGCTTAGGACAGGGGGCCAACGTCCTGACTTTC.

The genes are TRBV4-1 and TRBJ1-5; the match to TRBD1 covers 10 bases. The V gene end was trimmed by 3 bases and the J gene end by 4 bases; junction bases not matched to a gene: 6. Germline CDR1 and CDR2: MGHRA and YSYEKL. The CDR3 has 16 residues. The CDR3 DNA reads TGCGCCAGCAGCCACTTGCCGGGACAGGGGAATCAGCCCCAGCATTTT. Protein sequence: CASSHLPGQGNQPQHF.

The genes are TRBV28 and TRBJ2-5, with D perhaps matching TRBD1 (6 bases). The CDR3 sequence is 16 residues long. Germline V gives CDR1 MDHEN, CDR2 SYDVKM. Trimming removed 7 bases from V and 6 bases from J, with 24 bases in between. The CDR3 DNA reads TGTGCCAGCACCATGTCTCTCGGGACAATGTCAAAGACCCAGTACTTC. Protein product: CASTMSLGTMSKTQYF.

The chain has TRBV29-1 and TRBJ2-1; TRBD2 aligns across 9 bases. V lost 8 bases and J lost 4; bases outside the gene matches: 9. CDR1 SQVTM and CDR2 ANQGSEA come from the germline V gene. There are 14 residues in the CDR3. In DNA form, the CDR3 reads TGCAGCTCCGGGGGCGGGAGGGGTTACAATGAGCAGTTCTTC. It codes for CSSGGGRGYNEQFF.

The chain combines TRBV10-2 with TRBJ2-1; D call uncertain. CDR3 length: 14 residues. V dropped 3 bases and J dropped 0 bases, with 6 bases sitting between them. Germline CDR1 WSHSY, CDR2 SAAADI. The CDR3 DNA sequence: TGCGCCAGCAGTGACACGAGCTCCTACAATGAGCAGTTCTTC. It is translated as CASSDTSSYNEQFF.

This chain uses TRBV6-6 with TRBJ2-7, with 14 bases matching TRBD2. This CDR3 is 16 amino acids long. The V and J ends lost 2 bases and 6 bases, in that order; junction bases with no gene match: 6. Per germline, CDR1 MNHNY and CDR2 SVGAGI (reference sequence). In nucleotides, the CDR3 is TGTGCCAGCAGTTACCCGGGACTAGCGGGAGTTAGCGAGCAGTACTTC. It encodes CASSYPGLAGVSEQYF.

The V gene is TRBV11-3, the J gene TRBJ2-2, with D possibly being TRBD2 (5 bases). Germline V CDR1 and CDR2: SGHNT, YENEEA. The CDR3 loop spans 14 amino acids. Trimming removed 5 bases at V and 1 base at J, with 8 bases between. The CDR3, as DNA: TGTGCCAGCAGCCGGAGCGGGAACACCGGGGAGCTGTTTTTT. It is translated as CASSRSGNTGELFF.

The chain carries TRBV5-5 and TRBJ2-1; 8 nucleotides agree with TRBD2. Germline CDR1 SGHKS, CDR2 YYEKEE (reference sequence). With 1 base clipped from V and 0 bases from J, the junction kept 3 bases outside the gene matches. This CDR3 has 16 amino acids. CDR3 sequence (DNA): TGTGCCAGCAGCTTGACTAGCGGACTCTCCTACAATGAGCAGTTCTTC. As protein: CASSLTSGLSYNEQFF.